A single T cell receptor (beta chain) is shown here with its context. V was pared by 4 bases and J by 0 bases, with 12 bases between. Germline loops: CDR1 MNHNS, CDR2 SASEGT. The CDR3 has 15 amino acids. TCRdb keeps only in-frame clones here, not all; method: immunoSEQ multiplex PCR. Of about 58,000 clones listed, over 70% are singletons. The sample comes from a study of OX40 agonist ivuxolimab in advanced cancers. Study information: Partial responses were observed in three patients, of whom one had hepatocellular carcinoma and two had cutaneous melanoma.

Sequencing was performed on CD4+ or CD8+ T cells sorted from blood, taken in a trial of the OX40 agonist ivuxolimab. The chain couples TRBV6-1 to TRBJ1-2, with a possible D match to TRBD1 (6 bases). This clonotype was obtained from an adult with an advanced solid tumor such as melanoma, head and neck, liver or kidney cancer. The CDR3 DNA is TGTGCCAGCAGTGCCCGAGGGACACCTAACTATGGCTACACCTTC. Translating gives CASSARGTPNYGYTF.